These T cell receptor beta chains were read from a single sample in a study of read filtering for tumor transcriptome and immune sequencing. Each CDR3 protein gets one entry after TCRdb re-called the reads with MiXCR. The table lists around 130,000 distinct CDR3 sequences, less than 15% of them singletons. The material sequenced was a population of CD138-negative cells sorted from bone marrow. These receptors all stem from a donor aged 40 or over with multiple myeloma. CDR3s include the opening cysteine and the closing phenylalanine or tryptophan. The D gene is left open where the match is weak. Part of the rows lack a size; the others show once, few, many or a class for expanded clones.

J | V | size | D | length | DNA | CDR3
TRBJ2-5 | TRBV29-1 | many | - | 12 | TGCAGCGGCGTGACAGGAGAACAGACCCAGTACTTC | CSGVTGEQTQYF
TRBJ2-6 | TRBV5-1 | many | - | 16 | TGCGCCAGCAGCTTGGGGGGACCCTCTGGGGCCAACGTCCTGACTTTC | CASSLGGPSGANVLTF
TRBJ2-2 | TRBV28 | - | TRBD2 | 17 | TGTGCCAGCAGGCCGGGACTAGCGGTCACGAACACCGGGGAGCTGTTTTTT | CASRPGLAVTNTGELFF
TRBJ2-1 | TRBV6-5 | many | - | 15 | TGTGCCAGCAGCTCCCCCGAACAGGGTGACAATGAGCAGTTCTTC | CASSSPEQGDNEQFF
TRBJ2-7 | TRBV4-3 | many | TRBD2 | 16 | TGCGCCAGCAGCCTCTCCTATAGGACTAGCGCCTACGAGCAGTACTTC | CASSLSYRTSAYEQYF
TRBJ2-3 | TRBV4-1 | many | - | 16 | TGCGCCAGCAGCCTGAGAGGGGACAAAGGCACAGATACGCAGTATTTT | CASSLRGDKGTDTQYF
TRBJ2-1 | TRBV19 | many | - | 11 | TGTGCCAGTAGTAAGGACGCTCAGCAGTTCTTC | CASSKDAQQFF
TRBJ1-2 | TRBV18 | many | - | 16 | TGTGCCAGCTCACCATTTTTAGGGACCGAGAACTATGGCTACACCTTC | CASSPFLGTENYGYTF
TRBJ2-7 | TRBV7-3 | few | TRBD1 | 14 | TGTGCCAGCAGCCCCGGGACAGGGGGCTACGAGCGGTACTTC | CASSPGTGGYERYF
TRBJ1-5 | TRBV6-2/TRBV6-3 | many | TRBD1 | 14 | TGTGCCAGCAGTTCTAAACGGGACAGACAGCCCCAGCATTTT | CASSSKRDRQPQHF
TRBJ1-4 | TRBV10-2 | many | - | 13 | TGCGCCAGCAGCCGGGCCTTTAATGAAAAACTGTTTTTT | CASSRAFNEKLFF
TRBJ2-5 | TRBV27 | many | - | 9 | TGTGCCTACCCGAGGGCCCAGTACTTC | CAYPRAQYF
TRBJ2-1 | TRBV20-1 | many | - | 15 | TGCAGTGCTAGAGGGGGGAGCATCTCCTACAATGAGCAGTTCTTC | CSARGGSISYNEQFF
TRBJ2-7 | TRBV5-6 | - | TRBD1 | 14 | TGTGCCAGCAGCTTCGGGACAGTTCCCTACGAGCAGTACTTC | CASSFGTVPYEQYF
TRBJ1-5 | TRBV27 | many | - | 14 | TGTGCCAGCAGTTTGAGGCCAGAAAATCAGCCCCAGCATTTT | CASSLRPENQPQHF
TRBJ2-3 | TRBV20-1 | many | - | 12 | TGCAGTGCTAGGGGGCGGGGAGGTACGCAGTATTTT | CSARGRGGTQYF
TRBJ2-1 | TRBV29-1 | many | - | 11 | TGCAGCGCCGAGAGAGGCGATGAGCAGTTCTTC | CSAERGDEQFF
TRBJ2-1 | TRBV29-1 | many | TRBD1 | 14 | TGCAGCGTTGAGGACAGGGGGCAATTGGATGAGCAGTTCTTC | CSVEDRGQLDEQFF
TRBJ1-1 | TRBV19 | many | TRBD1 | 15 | TGTGCCAGTAAAAGGACAGGGGGCGAAGTCACTGAAGCTTTCTTT | CASKRTGGEVTEAFF
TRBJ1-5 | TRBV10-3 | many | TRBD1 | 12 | TGTGCCATCGGGGACAGATCTCAGCCCCAGCATTTT | CAIGDRSQPQHF
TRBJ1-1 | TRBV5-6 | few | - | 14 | TGTGCCAGCGAAAGGGGGGGTCTGGACACTGAAGCTTTCTTT | CASERGGLDTEAFF
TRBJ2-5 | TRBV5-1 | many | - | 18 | TGCGCCAGCAGCGCTTCAGCTAGCACAGGGTTCGTTCGAGAGACCCAGTACTTC | CASSASASTGFVRETQYF
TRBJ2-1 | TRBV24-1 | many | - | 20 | TGTGCCACCAGCCCACCTTCAGGGGGGAGGGCCGGATTGACCCCTAATGAGCAGTTCTTC | CATSPPSGGRAGLTPNEQFF
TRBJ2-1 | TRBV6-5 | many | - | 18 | TGTGCCAGCAGTGCCCAACCCTACAGGGTGACTAGCCCGGATGAGCAGTTCTTC | CASSAQPYRVTSPDEQFF
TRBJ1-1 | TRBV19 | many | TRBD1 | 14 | TGTGCCAGTAGTATTCAGACAGGGAGCACTGAAGCTTTCTTT | CASSIQTGSTEAFF
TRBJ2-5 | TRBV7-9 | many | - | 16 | TGTGCCAGCAGCCTCGTACGGACTCGTGACCAAGAGACCCAGTACTTC | CASSLVRTRDQETQYF
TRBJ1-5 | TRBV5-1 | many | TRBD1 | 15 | TGCGCCAGCAGCCGAGGGGGCGAGGGCAATCAGCCCCAGCATTTT | CASSRGGEGNQPQHF
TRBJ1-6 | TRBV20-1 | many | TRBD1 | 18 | TGCAGTGCTAGCCCACCTCGGACAGGGACTTCGCTTAATTCACCCCTCCACTTT | CSASPPRTGTSLNSPLHF
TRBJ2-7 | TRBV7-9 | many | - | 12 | TGTGCCAGCAGCTCCCAGGGGTCCGAGCAGTACTTC | CASSSQGSEQYF
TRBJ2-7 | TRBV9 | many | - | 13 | TGTGCCAGCAGCGCCCAGACGGGATACGAGCAGTACTTC | CASSAQTGYEQYF
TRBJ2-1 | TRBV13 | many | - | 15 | TGTGCCAGCAGCTCGACAGCACGCTCCTACAATGAGCAGTTCTTC | CASSSTARSYNEQFF
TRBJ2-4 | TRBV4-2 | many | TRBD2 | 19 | TGTGCCAGCAGCCAAGTTCTAGCGGGAGCTGCTCTAGCCAAAAACATTCAGTACTTC | CASSQVLAGAALAKNIQYF
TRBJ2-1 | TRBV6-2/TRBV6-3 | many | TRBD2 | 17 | TGTGCCAGCAGTTTTGTAGTAACGGCTAGCGGGAGGAATGAGCAGTTCTTC | CASSFVVTASGRNEQFF
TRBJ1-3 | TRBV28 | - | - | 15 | TGTGCCAGCAGCCCAGGGTATCACACAGGAAACACCATATATTTT | CASSPGYHTGNTIYF
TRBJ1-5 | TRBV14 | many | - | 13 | TGTGCCAGCAGCCAGGAGCTCAATCAGCCCCAGCATTTT | CASSQELNQPQHF
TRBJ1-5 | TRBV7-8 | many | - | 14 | TGTGCCAGCAGCCCGGGACTGACTAATCAGCCCCAGCATTTT | CASSPGLTNQPQHF
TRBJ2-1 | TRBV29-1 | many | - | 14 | TGCAGCGTTGATTTGGGAGCCCGGGGGAATGAGCAGTTCTTC | CSVDLGARGNEQFF
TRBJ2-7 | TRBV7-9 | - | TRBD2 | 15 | TGTGCCTGCAGCTTGGTGCGGGAGGGCCGCATCGAGCAGTACTTC | CACSLVREGRIEQYF
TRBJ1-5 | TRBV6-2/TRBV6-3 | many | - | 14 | TGTGCCAGCAGTTGGGGTAACGAAAATCAGCCCCAGCATTTT | CASSWGNENQPQHF
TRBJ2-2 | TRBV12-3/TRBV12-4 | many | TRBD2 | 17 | TGTGCCAGCAGTCTTTTAGCGGGTTGGACGAACACCGGGGAGCTGTTTTTT | CASSLLAGWTNTGELFF
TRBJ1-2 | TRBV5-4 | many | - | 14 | TGTGCCAGCAGTCACAGGGTTGTCAACTATGGCTACACCTTC | CASSHRVVNYGYTF
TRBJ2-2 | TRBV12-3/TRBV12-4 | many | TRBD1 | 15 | TGTGCCAGCAGTCCCGGGACAGCCTACACCGGGGAGCTGTTTTTT | CASSPGTAYTGELFF
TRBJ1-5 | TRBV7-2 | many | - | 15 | TGTGCCAGCAGCGGGGATGGACAGCCCAATCAGCCCCAGCATTTT | CASSGDGQPNQPQHF
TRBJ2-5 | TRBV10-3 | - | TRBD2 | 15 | TGTGCCATCAGTGGTCTAGCGGGAGGTGGAGAGACCCAGTACTTC | CAISGLAGGGETQYF
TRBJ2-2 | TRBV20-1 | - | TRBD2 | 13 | TGCAGTGCTAGTGGAGCGGGGACCGGGGAGCTGTTTTTT | CSASGAGTGELFF
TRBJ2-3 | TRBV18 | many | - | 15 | TGTGCCAGCTCACGGCGAGATACTAGCACAGATACGCAGTATTTT | CASSRRDTSTDTQYF
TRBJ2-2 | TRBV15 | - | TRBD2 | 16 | TGTGCCACCAGCAATCGAGCGGGGGCAGACACCGGGGAGCTGTTTTTT | CATSNRAGADTGELFF
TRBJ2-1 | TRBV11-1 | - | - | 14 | TGTGCCAGCAAGGAGGGTGGATCCTACAATGAGCAGTTCTTC | CASKEGGSYNEQFF
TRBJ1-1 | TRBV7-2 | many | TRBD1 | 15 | TGTGCCAGCAGCTTAGATCAGGGGGCCTGGACTGAAGCTTTCTTT | CASSLDQGAWTEAFF
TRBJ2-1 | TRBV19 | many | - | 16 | TGTGCCAGTACCACGAGCGGAAAGAGCTCCTACAATGAGCAGTTCTTC | CASTTSGKSSYNEQFF
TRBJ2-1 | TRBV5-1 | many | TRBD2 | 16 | TGCGCCAGCAGCTTTTCCGGACTAGTGCGCTACAATGAGCAGTTCTTC | CASSFSGLVRYNEQFF
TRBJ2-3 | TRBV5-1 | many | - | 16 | TGCGCCAGCAGCTTGGGTCCTCCTCGGGGGACAGATACGCAGTATTTT | CASSLGPPRGTDTQYF
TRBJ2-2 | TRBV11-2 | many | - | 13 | TGTGCCAGCAGTATCTTAGGAACCGGGGAGCTGTTTTTT | CASSILGTGELFF
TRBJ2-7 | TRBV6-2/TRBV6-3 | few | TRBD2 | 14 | TGTGCCAGCAGAACCAGCGGGAGAGGGAGCGAGCAGTACTTC | CASRTSGRGSEQYF
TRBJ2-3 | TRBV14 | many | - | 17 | TGTGCCAGCAGCCAAGATAATACAGGGATGTGGACAGATACGCAGTATTTT | CASSQDNTGMWTDTQYF
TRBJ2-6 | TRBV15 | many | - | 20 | TGTGCCACCAGCAGAGATCATAGGACAGCACTCGGCTCTGGGGCCAACGTCCTGACTTTC | CATSRDHRTALGSGANVLTF
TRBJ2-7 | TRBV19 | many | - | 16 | TGTGCCAGTAGTAGCCCCCCGGGACACGGAACGTACGAGCAGTACTTC | CASSSPPGHGTYEQYF
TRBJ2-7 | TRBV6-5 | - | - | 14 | TGTGCCAGCAGTTACTCCGCCTCAGGGTACGAGCAGTACTTC | CASSYSASGYEQYF
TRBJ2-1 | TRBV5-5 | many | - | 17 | TGTGCCAGCAGCTTGACAGGATTAACATCGTCCTACAATGAGCAGTTCTTC | CASSLTGLTSSYNEQFF
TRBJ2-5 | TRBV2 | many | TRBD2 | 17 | TGTGCCAGCAGTGAAGCGGGGCTAGCGGACAATCAAGAGACCCAGTACTTC | CASSEAGLADNQETQYF